This T cell receptor (beta chain) was captured in a study of blood T cells in healthy people across ages (dated by TCRdb to between 2014 and 2016). Broadly, across the study: In model experiments, template switching captured about one uniquely barcoded TCR beta cDNA molecule for every two T cells. To track age-related changes in TCR beta repertoire diversity, the study relied on deep sequencing normalized with unique cDNA molecular identifiers. Donors were grouped into four age groups: young (average 16 years), middle-aged (roughly 38), aged (over 55) and long-lived (less than 85). To avoid experimental bias, donors of different ages were distributed randomly across sequencing lanes. The study analyzed two additional independent replicas of 1 million unique cDNA reads from the same blood draw for two donors, one aged 18 to 30 and one aged 80 or older.

The library was produced with 5' RACE. For sequencing, an Illumina HiSeq 2500 was employed. A second PCR of about 7 to 12 cycles was run with a J-beta primer mix and a sample-barcoded 5' primer. A template-switch 5' adaptor carrying 12 random nucleotides introduced a unique molecular identifier onto each TCR beta cDNA molecule. Each sample yielded at least 2.5 million CDR3-containing paired-end reads. All of the RNA was converted into first-strand cDNA using the Mint cDNA synthesis kit, with a TRBC-specific oligonucleotide serving as the primer. All cDNA was treated with uracil-DNA glycosylase and then went through a first 18-cycle PCR with the universal primers M1SS and BC2_uni_R. The original methods were these. Each sample was normalized by randomly selecting 1 million high-quality reads, each carrying a distinct molecular identifier. Reads with shared molecular identifiers were discarded instead of being binned into consensus sequences. MiTCR, set to a Q25 quality threshold and the strictest error-elimination algorithm, was used for CDR3 identification, clonotype clustering and error correction. A nonparametric unseen species model with Euler transformation was used to estimate a lower bound on total TCR beta diversity. The public reads were run again by TCRdb, first through fastp at Q25 and then through MiXCR, and only productive beta chains were kept. Identical CDR3 proteins give one entry, which carries the most common genes and DNA. The V and J calls, along with clone size, are taken from TCRdb and not from the paper's own processing. The sample table shows approximately 670,000 distinct CDR3 sequences, and 40% to 50% are seen once. In total, the top ten clones hold about 30% of the sample.

Beyond this particular receptor, the publication reports: There was a strong correlation between observed TCR beta diversity and the percentage of naive T cells measured by flow cytometry. Estimates of total diversity based on one million sequenced T cells were considered lower bounds and underestimates. The long-lived group showed more naive CD4+ T cells, fewer expanded clones and increased TCR diversity than the aged group, suggesting age selection. As age increased, observed TCR beta diversity per million T cells dropped in a roughly linear way, and a significant reduction was already evident by age around 41. Since profiling was done on bulk unsorted PBMCs, naive and antigen-experienced compartments could not be conclusively compared. Because donor CMV infection status was unknown, age-related changes in expanded clonotypes were potentially confounded.

Donors were 35 to 40 systemically healthy Caucasian individuals from Russia aged 6 to 90 years. Each donor gave 9 to 10 milliliters of peripheral blood, collected into EDTA-treated Vacutainer tubes. Ficoll-Paque density-gradient centrifugation was used to isolate PBMCs, with at least 7 million obtained per sample. Trizol reagent was used to extract total RNA from the PBMCs, yielding at least 5.5 micrograms per sample. The percentages of naive CD45RAhigh/CD27high T cells were determined by flow cytometry on a PBMC aliquot from every donor. As for this clonotype: Its antigen specificity is not known. Base-call qualities are not available, and no considerably larger clone is one nucleotide away.

This TCR derives from an older man in good health. Source material: blood.

The CDR3 in this case is CAWSQRGWEKLFF. The nucleotide sequence reads TGTGCCTGGAGTCAAAGGGGATGGGAAAAACTGTTTTTT. Here the chain combines TRBV30 and TRBJ1-4; the D segment could be TRBD1, given 5 matching bases. The junction shows trimming of 2 bases on V and 8 bases on J, plus 12 bases between the germline ends. The germline V gene (reference sequence) specifies GTSNPN as CDR1 and SVGIG as CDR2. The CDR3, from cysteine to phenylalanine, totals 13 residues. Only CDR3 DNA is held: 39 bases, read in frame from base 1.